This T cell receptor (beta chain) is from a study of T cells in Graves' hyperthyroidism and ophthalmopathy. Using RNA transcripts as the source, TCR beta CDR3 regions were amplified. Carried out on the TCR CDR3, a first-round RT-PCR used the HTBI primer set. TCRdb reprocessed the multiplex PCR reads with MiXCR, giving one entry per CDR3 protein. In the table there are more than 350,000 distinct CDR3 sequences, 13% to 15% of which are singletons. In its sample, this clonotype was seen many times. After removal of 2 bases from V and 7 bases from J, the junction contained 16 bases not matched to a gene. Germline V gene lookup returns CDR1 SGHRS and CDR2 YFSETQ. The CDR3 is 18 amino acids.

Material: blood. The V gene is TRBV5-1, the J gene TRBJ2-1; 9 nucleotides align to TRBD2. This TCR was sampled from a woman aged 30 to 39 with Graves' ophthalmopathy. The CDR3 is CASSFIPRKRGEGNEQFF. CDR3 bases: TGCGCCAGCAGCTTTATCCCCCGAAAGCGGGGGGAGGGTAATGAGCAGTTCTTC. Full variable domain (missing parts from reference TRBV5-1 and TRBJ2-1): KAGVTQTPRYLIKTRGQQVTLSCSPISGHRSVSWYQQTPGQGLQFLFEYFSETQRNKGNFPGRFSGRQFSNSRSEMNVSTLELGDSALYLCASSFIPRKRGEGNEQFFGPGTRLTVL.